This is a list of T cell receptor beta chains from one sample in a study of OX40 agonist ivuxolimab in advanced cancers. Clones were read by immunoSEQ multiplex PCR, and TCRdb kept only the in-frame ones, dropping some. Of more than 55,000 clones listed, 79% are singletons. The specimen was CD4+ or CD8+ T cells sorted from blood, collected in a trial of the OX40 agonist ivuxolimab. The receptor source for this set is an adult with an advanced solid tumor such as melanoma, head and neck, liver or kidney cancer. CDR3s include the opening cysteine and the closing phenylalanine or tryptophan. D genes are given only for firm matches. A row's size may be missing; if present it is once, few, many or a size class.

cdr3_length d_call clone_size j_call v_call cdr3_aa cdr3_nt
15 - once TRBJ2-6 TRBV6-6 CASRLQGSGANVLTF TGTGCCAGCAGATTACAGGGCTCTGGGGCCAACGTCCTGACTTTC
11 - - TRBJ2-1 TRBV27 CASSRGNEQFF TGTGCCAGCAGCAGGGGCAATGAGCAGTTCTTC
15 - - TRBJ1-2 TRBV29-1 CSVEAQVGPNYGYTF TGCAGCGTTGAAGCACAGGTCGGGCCTAACTATGGCTACACCTTC
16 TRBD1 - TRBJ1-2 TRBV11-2 CASTSGTGRIGYGYTF TGTGCCAGCACCAGCGGGACAGGGCGCATTGGCTATGGCTACACCTTC
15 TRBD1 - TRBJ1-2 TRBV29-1 CSVDQWTGKHYGYTF TGCAGCGTCGATCAATGGACAGGGAAGCACTATGGCTACACCTTC
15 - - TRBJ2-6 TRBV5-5 CASSLGGAGANVLTF TGTGCCAGCAGCTTGGGTGGGGCTGGGGCCAACGTCCTGACTTTC
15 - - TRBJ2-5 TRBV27 CASSFRWQDQETQYF TGTGCCAGCAGTTTTAGATGGCAGGACCAAGAGACCCAGTACTTC
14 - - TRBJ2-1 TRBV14 CASSDRFGGGEQFF TGTGCCAGCAGCGATCGGTTCGGGGGCGGTGAGCAGTTCTTC
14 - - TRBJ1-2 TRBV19 CASTYVTGNYGYTF TGTGCCAGTACTTACGTAACAGGGAACTATGGCTACACCTTC
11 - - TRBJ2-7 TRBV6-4 CASSDNYEQYF TGTGCCAGCAGTGATAACTACGAGCAGTACTTC
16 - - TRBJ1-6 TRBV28 CASSPPGGGGYSPLHF TGTGCCAGCAGTCCCCCGGGAGGCGGGGGTTATTCACCCCTCCACTTT
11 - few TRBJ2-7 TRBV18 CASSTDTEQYF TGTGCCAGCTCCACAGATACAGAGCAGTACTTC
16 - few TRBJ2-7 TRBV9 CASSAQGLDPSYEQYF TGTGCCAGCAGCGCTCAGGGACTGGATCCATCCTACGAGCAGTACTTC
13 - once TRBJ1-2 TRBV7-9 CASSRGIRYGYTF TGTGCCAGCAGTCGAGGGATTCGGTATGGCTACACCTTC
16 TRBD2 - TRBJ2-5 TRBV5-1 CASSPGTSGGLGTQYF TGCGCCAGCAGCCCCGGGACTAGCGGGGGCCTTGGGACCCAGTACTTC
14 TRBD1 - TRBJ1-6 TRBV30 CAGKPGTGDSPLHF TGTGCCGGGAAACCTGGGACAGGGGATTCACCCCTCCACTTT
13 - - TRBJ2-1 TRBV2 CASMTESYNKQFF TGTGCCAGCATGACAGAATCCTACAATAAGCAGTTCTTC
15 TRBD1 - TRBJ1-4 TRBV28 CASSLSQTGLEKLFF TGTGCCAGCAGTTTATCACAGACAGGGTTGGAAAAACTGTTTTTT
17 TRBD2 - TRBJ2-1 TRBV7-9 CASSLAGLAGVGNEQFF TGTGCCAGCAGCTTAGCAGGGCTAGCGGGGGTCGGCAATGAGCAGTTCTTC
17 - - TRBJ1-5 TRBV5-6 CASSSSWTAAGNQPQHF TGTGCCAGCAGCTCCTCTTGGACGGCAGCGGGCAATCAGCCCCAGCATTTT
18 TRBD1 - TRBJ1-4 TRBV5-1 CASSREGQGTFSPEKLFF TGCGCCAGCAGCCGGGAGGGACAGGGGACCTTCAGCCCCGAAAAACTGTTTTTT
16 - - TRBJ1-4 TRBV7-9 CASSLVGGATNEKLFF TGTGCCAGCAGCTTAGTAGGTGGGGCAACTAATGAAAAACTGTTTTTT
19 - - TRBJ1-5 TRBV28 CASRNYSLRDKPSNQPQHF TGTGCCAGCAGAAATTACAGCCTTCGGGACAAGCCTAGCAATCAGCCCCAGCATTTT
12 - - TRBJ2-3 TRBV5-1 CASSLTGDTQYF TGCGCCAGCAGCTTGACAGGAGATACGCAGTATTTT
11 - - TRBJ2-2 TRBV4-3 CASSSAGELFF TGCGCCAGCAGCTCGGCAGGGGAGCTGTTTTTT
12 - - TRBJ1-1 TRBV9 CASSAGGAEAFF TGTGCCAGCAGCGCCGGTGGGGCTGAAGCTTTCTTT
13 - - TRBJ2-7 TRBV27 CASSPRTPYEQYF TGTGCCAGCAGTCCGCGGACGCCTTACGAGCAGTACTTC
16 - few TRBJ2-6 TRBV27 CASSSFSSSGANVLTF TGTGCCAGCAGTTCCTTCTCAAGCTCTGGGGCCAACGTCCTGACTTTC
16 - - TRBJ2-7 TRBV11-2 CASSLVVSGRGYEQYF TGTGCCAGCAGCTTAGTGGTATCAGGTCGGGGCTACGAGCAGTACTTC
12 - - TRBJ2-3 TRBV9 CASSVVGDTQYF TGTGCCAGCAGCGTAGTTGGAGATACGCAGTATTTT
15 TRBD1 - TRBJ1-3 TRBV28 CASSRGQGAGNTIYF TGTGCCAGCAGCCGGGGACAGGGGGCTGGAAACACCATATATTTT
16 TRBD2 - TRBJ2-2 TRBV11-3 CASSPGGFGDTGELFF TGTGCCAGCAGCCCCGGGGGGTTCGGGGACACCGGGGAGCTGTTTTTT
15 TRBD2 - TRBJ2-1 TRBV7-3 CASSLTTSGGNEQFF TGTGCCAGCAGCTTAACAACTAGCGGGGGGAATGAGCAGTTCTTC
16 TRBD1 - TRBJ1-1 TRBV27 CASSFRPGQMNTEAFF TGTGCCAGCAGTTTTAGACCGGGACAGATGAACACTGAAGCTTTCTTT
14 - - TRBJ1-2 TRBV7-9 CASSSNYESYGYTF TGTGCCAGCAGCTCGAATTACGAGAGTTATGGCTACACCTTC
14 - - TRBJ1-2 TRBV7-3 CASSLAGDSYGYTF TGTGCCAGCAGCTTAGCTGGGGACTCCTATGGCTACACCTTC
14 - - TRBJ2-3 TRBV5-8 CASSLLESTDTQYF TGTGCCAGCAGCTTGCTCGAGAGCACAGATACGCAGTATTTT
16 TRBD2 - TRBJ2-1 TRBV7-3 CASSNSGSRSYNEQFF TGTGCCAGCAGCAATAGCGGGTCGCGCTCCTACAATGAGCAGTTCTTC
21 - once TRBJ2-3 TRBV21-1 CASSKAQQGSMGLRSTDTQYF TGTGCCAGCAGCAAAGCGCAACAGGGTAGCATGGGACTCCGAAGCACAGATACGCAGTATTTT
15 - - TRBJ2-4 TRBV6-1 CASSEIGPGGNIQYF TGTGCCAGCAGTGAAATCGGCCCCGGGGGAAACATTCAGTACTTC
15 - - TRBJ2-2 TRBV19 CATAEGGGRTGELFF TGTGCCACCGCCGAAGGGGGGGGGCGCACCGGGGAGCTGTTTTTT
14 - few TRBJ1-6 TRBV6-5 CASSYSGPNSPLHF TGTGCCAGCAGTTACTCAGGACCTAATTCACCCCTCCACTTT
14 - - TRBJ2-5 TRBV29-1 CSVEDLRTQETQYF TGCAGCGTTGAAGATCTCAGGACTCAAGAGACCCAGTACTTC
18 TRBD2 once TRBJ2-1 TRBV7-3 CASSLLGLAGSSYNEQFF TGTGCCAGCAGCTTACTGGGACTAGCGGGAAGCTCCTACAATGAGCAGTTCTTC
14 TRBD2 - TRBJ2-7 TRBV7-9 CASSPSREAYEQYF TGTGCCAGCAGTCCATCCCGGGAGGCCTACGAGCAGTACTTC
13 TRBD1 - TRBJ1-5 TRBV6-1 CASSTGANQPQHF TGTGCCAGCAGCACAGGGGCCAATCAGCCCCAGCATTTT
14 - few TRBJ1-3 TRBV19 CASSSAYSGNTIYF TGTGCCAGTAGTTCGGCATACTCTGGAAACACCATATATTTT
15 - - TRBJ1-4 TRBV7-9 CASSPSWGEVEKLFF TGTGCCAGCAGCCCATCCTGGGGGGAGGTCGAAAAACTGTTTTTT
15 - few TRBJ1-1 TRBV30 CAWSGSGTGKAEAFF TGTGCCTGGAGTGGCTCCGGGACGGGGAAGGCTGAAGCTTTCTTT
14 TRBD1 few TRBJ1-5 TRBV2 CASSTTGDNQPQHF TGTGCCAGCAGTACTACAGGGGACAATCAGCCCCAGCATTTT